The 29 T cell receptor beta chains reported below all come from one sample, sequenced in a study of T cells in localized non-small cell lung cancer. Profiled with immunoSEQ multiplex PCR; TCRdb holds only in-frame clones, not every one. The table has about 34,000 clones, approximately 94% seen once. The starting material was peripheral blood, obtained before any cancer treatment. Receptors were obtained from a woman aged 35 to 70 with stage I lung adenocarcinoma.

CDR3 residues: CASSPSRQDVFNEKLFF. CDR3 nucleotides: TGTGCCAGCTCACCGTCACGACAGGATGTATTTAATGAAAAACTGTTTTTT. The V call is TRBV18, the J call TRBJ1-4, with a weak D call TRBD1 (6 bases). Trimming pared 3 bases from V and 4 bases from J, leaving 18 bases between. From germline, CDR1 is KGHSH and CDR2 LQKENI. CDR3 length: 17 amino acids.

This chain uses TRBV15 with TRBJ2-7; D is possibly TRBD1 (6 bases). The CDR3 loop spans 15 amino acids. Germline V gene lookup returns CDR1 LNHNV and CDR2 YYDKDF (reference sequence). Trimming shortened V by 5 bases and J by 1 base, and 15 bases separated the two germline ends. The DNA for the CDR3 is TGTGCCACCAGCCCCCCCCAGGGGCTATCCTACGAGCAGTACTTC. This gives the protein CATSPPQGLSYEQYF.

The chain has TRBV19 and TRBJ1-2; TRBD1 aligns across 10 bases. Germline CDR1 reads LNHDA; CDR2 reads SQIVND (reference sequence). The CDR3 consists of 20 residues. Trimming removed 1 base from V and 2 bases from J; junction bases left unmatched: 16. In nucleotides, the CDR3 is TGTGCCAGTAGTATAGTGATCCGGAGGGCTCCGGGACAGGGGAACTATGGCTACACCTTC. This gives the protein CASSIVIRRAPGQGNYGYTF.

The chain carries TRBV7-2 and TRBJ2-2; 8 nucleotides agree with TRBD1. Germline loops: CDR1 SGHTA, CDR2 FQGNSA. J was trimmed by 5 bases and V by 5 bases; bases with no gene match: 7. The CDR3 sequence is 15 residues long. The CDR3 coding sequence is TGTGCCAGCAGCACGGACAGGGTCGGGACCGGGGAGCTGTTTTTT. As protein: CASSTDRVGTGELFF.

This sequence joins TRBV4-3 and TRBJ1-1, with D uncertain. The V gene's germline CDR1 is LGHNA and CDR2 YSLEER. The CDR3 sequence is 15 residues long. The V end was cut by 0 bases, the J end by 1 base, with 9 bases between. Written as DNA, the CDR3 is TGCGCCAGCAGCCAAGACTGGCACACGAACACTGAAGCTTTCTTT. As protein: CASSQDWHTNTEAFF.

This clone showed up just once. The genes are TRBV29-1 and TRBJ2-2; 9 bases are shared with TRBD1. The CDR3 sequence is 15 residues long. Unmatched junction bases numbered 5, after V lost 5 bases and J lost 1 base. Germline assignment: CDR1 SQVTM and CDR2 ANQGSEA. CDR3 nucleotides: TGCAGCGTTAGAAGGACAGGGGTGAACACCGGGGAGCTGTTTTTT. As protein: CSVRRTGVNTGELFF.

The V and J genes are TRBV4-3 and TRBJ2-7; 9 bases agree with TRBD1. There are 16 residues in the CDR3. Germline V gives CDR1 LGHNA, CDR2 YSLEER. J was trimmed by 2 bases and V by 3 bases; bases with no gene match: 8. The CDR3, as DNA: TGCGCCAGCAGCCAGGAACTGGGACAGGGAGCCTACGAGCAGTACTTC. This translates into CASSQELGQGAYEQYF.

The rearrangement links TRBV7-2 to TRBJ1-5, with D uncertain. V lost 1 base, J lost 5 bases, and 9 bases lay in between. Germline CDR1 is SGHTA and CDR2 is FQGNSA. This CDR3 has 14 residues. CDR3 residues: CASSLDGVDQPQHF. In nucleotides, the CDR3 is TGTGCCAGCAGCTTAGACGGGGTCGATCAGCCCCAGCATTTT.

CDR3 sequence (DNA): TGTGCCAGCAGTGACCCGGGTCAGGGGATGAATGGCTACACCTTC. Protein sequence: CASSDPGQGMNGYTF. V gene TRBV6-1 combines with J gene TRBJ1-2; weak D call: TRBD1 (6 bases). Trimming stripped 3 bases from V and 6 bases from J, with 17 bases between. Germline V gene lookup returns CDR1 MNHNS and CDR2 SASEGT. This CDR3 has 15 residues.

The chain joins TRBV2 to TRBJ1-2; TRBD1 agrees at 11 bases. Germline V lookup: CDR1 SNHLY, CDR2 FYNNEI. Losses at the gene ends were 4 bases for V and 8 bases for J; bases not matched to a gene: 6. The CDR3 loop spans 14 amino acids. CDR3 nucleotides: TGTGCCAGCAGTGTGGACAGGGGGCTCTACGGCTACACCTTC. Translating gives CASSVDRGLYGYTF. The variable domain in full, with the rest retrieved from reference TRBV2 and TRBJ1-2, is EPEVTQTPSHQVTQMGQEVILRCVPISNHLYFYWYRQILGQKVEFLVSFYNNEISEKSEIFDDQFSVERPDGSNFTLKIRSTKLEDSAMYFCASSVDRGLYGYTFGSGTRLTVV.

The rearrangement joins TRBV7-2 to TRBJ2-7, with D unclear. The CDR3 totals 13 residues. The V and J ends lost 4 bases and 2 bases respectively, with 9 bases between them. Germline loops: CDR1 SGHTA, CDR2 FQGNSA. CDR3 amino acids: CASSWTDTYEQYF. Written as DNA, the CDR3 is TGTGCCAGCAGCTGGACGGATACCTACGAGCAGTACTTC.

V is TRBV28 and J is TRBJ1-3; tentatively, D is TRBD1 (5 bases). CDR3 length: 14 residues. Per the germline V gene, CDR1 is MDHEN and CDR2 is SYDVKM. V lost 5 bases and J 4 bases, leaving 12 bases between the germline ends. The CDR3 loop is CASSRGGTGNTIYF. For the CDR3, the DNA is TGTGCCAGCAGTCGCGGGGGTACAGGAAACACCATATATTTT.

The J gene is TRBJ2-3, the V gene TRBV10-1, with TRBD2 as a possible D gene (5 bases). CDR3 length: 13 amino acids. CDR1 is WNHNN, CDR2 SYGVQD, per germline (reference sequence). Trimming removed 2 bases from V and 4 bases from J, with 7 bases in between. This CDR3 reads CASSEGRADTQYF. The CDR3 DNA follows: TGCGCCAGCAGTGAGGGGCGGGCAGATACGCAGTATTTT.

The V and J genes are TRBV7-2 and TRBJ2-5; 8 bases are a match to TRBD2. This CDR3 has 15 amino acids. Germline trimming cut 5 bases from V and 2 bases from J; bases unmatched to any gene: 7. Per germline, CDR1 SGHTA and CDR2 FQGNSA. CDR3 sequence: CASSLTSGLQETQYF. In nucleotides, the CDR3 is TGTGCCAGCAGCCTTACTAGCGGCTTGCAAGAGACCCAGTACTTC.

This CDR3 is CASSEATIKNEQFF. CDR3 DNA: TGTGCCAGCAGTGAGGCTACCATCAAGAATGAGCAGTTCTTC. This chain uses TRBV2 with TRBJ2-1; D unclear. With 3 bases removed from V and 7 bases from J, the gap between germline ends came to 13 bases. CDR1 is SNHLY, CDR2 FYNNEI, per germline. There are 14 residues in the CDR3.

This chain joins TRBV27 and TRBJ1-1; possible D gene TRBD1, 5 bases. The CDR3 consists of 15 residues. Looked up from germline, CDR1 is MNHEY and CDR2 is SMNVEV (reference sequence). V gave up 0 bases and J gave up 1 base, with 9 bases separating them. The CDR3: CASSLSPGQNTEAFF. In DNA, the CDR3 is TGTGCCAGCAGTTTATCGCCGGGGCAGAACACTGAAGCTTTCTTT.

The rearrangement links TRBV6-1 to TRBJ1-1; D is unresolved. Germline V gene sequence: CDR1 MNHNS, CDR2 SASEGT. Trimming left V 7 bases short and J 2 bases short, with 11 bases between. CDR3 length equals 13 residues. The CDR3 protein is CASKTLGNTEAFF. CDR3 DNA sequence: TGTGCCAGCAAAACACTTGGAAACACTGAAGCTTTCTTT.

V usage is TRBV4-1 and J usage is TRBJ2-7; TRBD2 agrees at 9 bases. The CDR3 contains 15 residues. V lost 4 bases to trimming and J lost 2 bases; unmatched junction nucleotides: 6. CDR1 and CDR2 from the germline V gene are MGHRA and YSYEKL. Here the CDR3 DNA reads TGCGCCAGCAGCCTCCTGACTAGCGGAACCTACGAGCAGTACTTC. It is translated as CASSLLTSGTYEQYF.

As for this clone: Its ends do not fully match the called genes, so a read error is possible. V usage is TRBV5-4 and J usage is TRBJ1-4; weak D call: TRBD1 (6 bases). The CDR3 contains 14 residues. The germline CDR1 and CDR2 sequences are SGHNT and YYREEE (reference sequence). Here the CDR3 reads CASSSDRKQGGHLF. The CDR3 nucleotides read TGTGCCAGCAGCTCCGACAGGAAGCAGGGTGGACATCTTTTT. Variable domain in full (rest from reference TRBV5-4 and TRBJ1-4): ETGVTQSPTHLIKTRGQQVTLRCSSQSGHNTVSWYQQALGQGPQFIFQYYREEENGRGNFPPRFSGLQFPNYSSELNVNALELDDSALYLCASSSDRKQGGHLFGSGTQLSVL.

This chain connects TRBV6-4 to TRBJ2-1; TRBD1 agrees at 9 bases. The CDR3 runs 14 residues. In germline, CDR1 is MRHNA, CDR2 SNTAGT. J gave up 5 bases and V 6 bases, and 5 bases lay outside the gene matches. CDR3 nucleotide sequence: TGTGCCAGCAGGGGGGACAGGGCCCACAATGAGCAGTTCTTC. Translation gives CASRGDRAHNEQFF.

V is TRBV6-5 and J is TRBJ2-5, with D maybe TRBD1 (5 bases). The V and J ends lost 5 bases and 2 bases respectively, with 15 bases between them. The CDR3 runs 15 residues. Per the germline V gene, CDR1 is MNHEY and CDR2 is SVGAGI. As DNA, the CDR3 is TGTGCCAGCAGTATTGGGGCGGCCTCTCAAGAGACCCAGTACTTC. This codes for CASSIGAASQETQYF.

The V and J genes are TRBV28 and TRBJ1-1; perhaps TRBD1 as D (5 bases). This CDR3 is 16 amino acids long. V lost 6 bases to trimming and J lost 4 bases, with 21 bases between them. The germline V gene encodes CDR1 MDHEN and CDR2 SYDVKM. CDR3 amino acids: CASSRFAAGRSTEAFF. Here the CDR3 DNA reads TGTGCCAGCAGCCGATTCGCCGCGGGGCGCAGCACTGAAGCTTTCTTT.

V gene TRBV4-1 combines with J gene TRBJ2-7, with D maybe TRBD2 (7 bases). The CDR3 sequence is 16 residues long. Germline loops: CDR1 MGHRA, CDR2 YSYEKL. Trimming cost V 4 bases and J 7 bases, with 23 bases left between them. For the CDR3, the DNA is TGCGCCAGCAGCCTAAACCCTTTTGCGGCGGGGGCGGAGCAGTACTTC. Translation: CASSLNPFAAGAEQYF.

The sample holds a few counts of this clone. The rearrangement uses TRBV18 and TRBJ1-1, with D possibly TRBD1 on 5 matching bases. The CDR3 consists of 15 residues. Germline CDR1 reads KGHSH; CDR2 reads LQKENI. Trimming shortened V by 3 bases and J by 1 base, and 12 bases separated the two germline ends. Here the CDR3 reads CASSPPGLQNTEAFF. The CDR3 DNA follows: TGTGCCAGCTCACCGCCGGGACTCCAGAACACTGAAGCTTTCTTT.

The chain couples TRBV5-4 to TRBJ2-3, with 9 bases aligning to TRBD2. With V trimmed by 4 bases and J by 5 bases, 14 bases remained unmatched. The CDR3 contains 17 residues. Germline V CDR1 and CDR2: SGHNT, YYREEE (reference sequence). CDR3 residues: CASSPQRGSGGLDTQYF. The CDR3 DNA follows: TGTGCCAGCAGCCCTCAACGGGGTAGCGGGGGTTTAGATACGCAGTATTTT.

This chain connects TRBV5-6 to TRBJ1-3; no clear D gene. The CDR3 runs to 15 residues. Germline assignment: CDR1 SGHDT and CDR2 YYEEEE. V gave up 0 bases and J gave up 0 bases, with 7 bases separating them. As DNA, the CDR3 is TGTGCCAGCAGCTTGGGGCCGAGCTCTGGAAACACCATATATTTT. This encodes CASSLGPSSGNTIYF.

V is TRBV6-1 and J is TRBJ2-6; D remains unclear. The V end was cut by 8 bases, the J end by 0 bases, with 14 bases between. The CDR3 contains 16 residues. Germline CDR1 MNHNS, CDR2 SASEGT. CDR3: CASCVAGNSGANVLTF. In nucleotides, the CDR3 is TGTGCCAGCTGTGTGGCAGGCAACTCTGGGGCCAACGTCCTGACTTTC.

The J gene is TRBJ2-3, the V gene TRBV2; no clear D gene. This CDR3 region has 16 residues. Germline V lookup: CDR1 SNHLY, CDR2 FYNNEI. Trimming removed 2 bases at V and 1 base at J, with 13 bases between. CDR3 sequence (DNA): TGTGCCAGCAGTGAAAATAGCCTCCTTGGCACAGATACGCAGTATTTT. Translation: CASSENSLLGTDTQYF.

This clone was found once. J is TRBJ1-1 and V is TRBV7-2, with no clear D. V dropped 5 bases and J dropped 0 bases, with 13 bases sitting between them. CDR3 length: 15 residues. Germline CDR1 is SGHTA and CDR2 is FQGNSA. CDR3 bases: TGTGCCAGCAGCACGAAAGGAGGTTTGAACACTGAAGCTTTCTTT. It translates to CASSTKGGLNTEAFF. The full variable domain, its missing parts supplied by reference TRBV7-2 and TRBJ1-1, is GAGVSQSPSNKVTEKGKDVELRCDPISGHTALYWYRQSLGQGLEFLIYFQGNSAPDKSGLPSDRFSAERTGGSVSTLTIQRTQQEDSAVYLCASSTKGGLNTEAFFGQGTRLTVV.